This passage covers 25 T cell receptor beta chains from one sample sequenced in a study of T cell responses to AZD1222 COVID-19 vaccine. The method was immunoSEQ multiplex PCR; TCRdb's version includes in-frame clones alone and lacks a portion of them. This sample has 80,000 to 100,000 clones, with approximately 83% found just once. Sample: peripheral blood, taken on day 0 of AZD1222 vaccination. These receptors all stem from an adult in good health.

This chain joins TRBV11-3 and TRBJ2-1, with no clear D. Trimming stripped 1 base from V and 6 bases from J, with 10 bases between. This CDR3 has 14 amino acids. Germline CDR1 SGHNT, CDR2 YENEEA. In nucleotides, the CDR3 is TGTGCCAGCAGCTTAGCCAGTCCTAGCAATGAGCAGTTCTTC. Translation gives CASSLASPSNEQFF.

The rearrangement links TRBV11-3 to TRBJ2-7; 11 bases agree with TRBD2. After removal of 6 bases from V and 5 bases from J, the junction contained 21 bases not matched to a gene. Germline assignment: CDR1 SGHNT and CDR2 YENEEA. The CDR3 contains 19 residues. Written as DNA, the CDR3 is TGTGCCAGCAGTTCCGCCCTGGGACTAGCGGTTGTTTGGTCCGACGAGCAGTACTTC. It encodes CASSSALGLAVVWSDEQYF.

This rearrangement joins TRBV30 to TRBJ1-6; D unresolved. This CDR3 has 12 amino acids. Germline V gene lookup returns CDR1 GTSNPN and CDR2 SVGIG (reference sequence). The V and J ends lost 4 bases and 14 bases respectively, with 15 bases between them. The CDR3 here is CAWIHPTGALHF. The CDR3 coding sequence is TGTGCCTGGATCCACCCCACCGGGGCCCTCCACTTT. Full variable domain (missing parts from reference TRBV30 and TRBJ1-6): SQTIHQWPATLVQPVGSPLSLECTVEGTSNPNLYWYRQAAGRGLQLLFYSVGIGQISSEVPQNLSASRPQDRQFILSSKKLLLSDSGFYLCAWIHPTGALHFGNGTRLTVT.

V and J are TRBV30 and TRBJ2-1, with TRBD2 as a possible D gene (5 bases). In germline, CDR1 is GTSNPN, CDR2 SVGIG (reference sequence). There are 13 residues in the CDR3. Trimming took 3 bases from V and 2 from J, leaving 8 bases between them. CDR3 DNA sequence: TGTGCCTGGAGCAGAGGGCCCTACAATGAGCAGTTCTTC. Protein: CAWSRGPYNEQFF.

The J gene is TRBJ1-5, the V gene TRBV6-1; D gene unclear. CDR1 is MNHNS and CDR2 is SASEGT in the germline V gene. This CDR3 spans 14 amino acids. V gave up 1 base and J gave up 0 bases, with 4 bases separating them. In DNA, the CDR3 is TGTGCCAGCAGTGAAGTTCTTAGCAATCAGCCCCAGCATTTT. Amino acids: CASSEVLSNQPQHF.

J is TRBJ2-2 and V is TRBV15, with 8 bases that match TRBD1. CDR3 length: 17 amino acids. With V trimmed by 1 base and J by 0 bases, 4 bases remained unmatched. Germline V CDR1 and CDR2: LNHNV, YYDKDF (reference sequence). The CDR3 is CATSRGAGGANTGELFF. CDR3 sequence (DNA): TGTGCCACCAGCAGAGGGGCAGGGGGCGCGAACACCGGGGAGCTGTTTTTT.

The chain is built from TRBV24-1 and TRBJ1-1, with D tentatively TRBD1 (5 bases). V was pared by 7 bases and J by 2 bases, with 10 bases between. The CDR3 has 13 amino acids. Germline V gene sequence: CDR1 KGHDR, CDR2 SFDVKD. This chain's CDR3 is CATSGTGNTEAFF. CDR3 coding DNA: TGTGCCACCAGCGGTACAGGTAACACTGAAGCTTTCTTT.

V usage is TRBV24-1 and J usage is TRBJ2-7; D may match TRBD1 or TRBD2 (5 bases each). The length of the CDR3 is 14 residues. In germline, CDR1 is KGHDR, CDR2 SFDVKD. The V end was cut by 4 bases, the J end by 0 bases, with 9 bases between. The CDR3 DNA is TGTGCCACCAGTGAGAGGGGCAACTCCTACGAGCAGTACTTC. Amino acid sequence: CATSERGNSYEQYF.

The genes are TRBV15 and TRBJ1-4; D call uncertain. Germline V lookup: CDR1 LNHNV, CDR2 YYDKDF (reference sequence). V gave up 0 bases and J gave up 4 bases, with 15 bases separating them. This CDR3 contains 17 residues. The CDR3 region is CATSRDFWAGGNEKLFF. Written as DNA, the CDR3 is TGTGCCACCAGCAGAGATTTTTGGGCAGGAGGTAATGAAAAACTGTTTTTT.

The CDR3 sequence is CASSYEGMREVGELFF. The CDR3 DNA is TGTGCCAGCAGTTACGAGGGAATGAGGGAAGTCGGGGAGCTGTTTTTT. The J gene is TRBJ2-2, the V gene TRBV6-5; the D gene is possibly TRBD2 (5 bases). V dropped 2 bases and J dropped 7 bases, with 17 bases sitting between them. Germline V CDR1 and CDR2: MNHEY, SVGAGI. The CDR3 runs to 16 residues.

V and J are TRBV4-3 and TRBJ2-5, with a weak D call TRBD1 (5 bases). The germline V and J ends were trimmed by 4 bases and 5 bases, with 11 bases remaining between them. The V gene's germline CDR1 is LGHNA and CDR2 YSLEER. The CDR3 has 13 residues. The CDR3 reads CASSPTAGETQYF. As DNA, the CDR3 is TGCGCCAGCAGCCCGACAGCAGGGGAGACCCAGTACTTC.

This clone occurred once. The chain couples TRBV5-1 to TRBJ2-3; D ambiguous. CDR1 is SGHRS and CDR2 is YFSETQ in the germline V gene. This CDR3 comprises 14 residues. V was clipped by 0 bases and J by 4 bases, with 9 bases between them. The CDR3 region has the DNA TGCGCCAGCAGCTTGGAAGGTAGCCCAGATACGCAGTATTTT. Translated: CASSLEGSPDTQYF.

The DNA for the CDR3 is TGTGCCAGCAGTTTTGGGGACTATGGCTACACCTTC. Protein sequence: CASSFGDYGYTF. The V call is TRBV12-3 or TRBV12-4, the J call TRBJ1-2; D gene ambiguous. The CDR3 consists of 12 residues. Trimming stripped 3 bases from V and 3 bases from J, with 5 bases between.

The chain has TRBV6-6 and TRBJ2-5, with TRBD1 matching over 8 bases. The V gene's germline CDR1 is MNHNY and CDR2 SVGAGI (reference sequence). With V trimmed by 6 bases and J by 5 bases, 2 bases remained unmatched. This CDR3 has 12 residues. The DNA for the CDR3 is TGTGCCAGCAGAACAGGGGGGGAGACCCAGTACTTC. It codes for CASRTGGETQYF.

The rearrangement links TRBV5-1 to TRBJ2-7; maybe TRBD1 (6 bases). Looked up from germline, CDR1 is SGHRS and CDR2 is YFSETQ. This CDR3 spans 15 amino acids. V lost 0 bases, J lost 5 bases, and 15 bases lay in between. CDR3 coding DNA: TGCGCCAGCAGCTTGGGACTCGTGGGGGCCCACGAGCAGTACTTC. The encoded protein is CASSLGLVGAHEQYF.

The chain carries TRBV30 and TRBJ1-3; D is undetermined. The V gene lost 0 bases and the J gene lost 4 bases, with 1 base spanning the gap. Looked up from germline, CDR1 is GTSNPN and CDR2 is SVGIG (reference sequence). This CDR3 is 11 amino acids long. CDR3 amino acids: CAWSVGNTIYF. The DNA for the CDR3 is TGTGCCTGGAGTGTAGGAAACACCATATATTTT.

In nucleotides, the CDR3 is TGTGCCAGCAGCAGGGGTCCGCAAGAGACCCAGTACTTC. Its translation is CASSRGPQETQYF. This chain uses TRBV5-6 with TRBJ2-5; D may be TRBD1 (5 bases). The germline gives CDR1 SGHDT, CDR2 YYEEEE. V was trimmed by 4 bases and J by 2 bases, leaving 9 bases between them. This CDR3 has 13 residues.

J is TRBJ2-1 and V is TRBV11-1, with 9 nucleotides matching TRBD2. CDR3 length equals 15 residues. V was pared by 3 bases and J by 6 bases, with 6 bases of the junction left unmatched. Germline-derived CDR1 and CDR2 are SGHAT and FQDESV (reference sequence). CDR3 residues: CASSFGVAGVNEQFF. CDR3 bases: TGTGCCAGCAGCTTCGGGGTAGCGGGAGTCAATGAGCAGTTCTTC.

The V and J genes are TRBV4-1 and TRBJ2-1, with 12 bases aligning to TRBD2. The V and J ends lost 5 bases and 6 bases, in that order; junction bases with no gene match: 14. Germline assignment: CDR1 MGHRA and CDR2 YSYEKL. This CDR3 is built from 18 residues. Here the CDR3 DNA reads TGCGCCAGCAGCGTCCGGCTAGCGGGAGGGCCCTTATCCAATGAGCAGTTCTTC. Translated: CASSVRLAGGPLSNEQFF.

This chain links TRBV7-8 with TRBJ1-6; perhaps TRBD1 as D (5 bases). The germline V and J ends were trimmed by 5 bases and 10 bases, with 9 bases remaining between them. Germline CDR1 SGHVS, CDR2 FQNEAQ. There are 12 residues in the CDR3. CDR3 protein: CASSLQGSPLHF. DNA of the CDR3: TGTGCCAGCAGCCTGCAGGGATCACCCCTCCACTTT.

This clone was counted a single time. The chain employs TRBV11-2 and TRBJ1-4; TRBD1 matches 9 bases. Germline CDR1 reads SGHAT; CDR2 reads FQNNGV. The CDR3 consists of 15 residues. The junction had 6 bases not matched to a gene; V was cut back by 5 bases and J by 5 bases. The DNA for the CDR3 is TGTGCCAGCAGCAACCAGGGACAGGGAAATGAAAAACTGTTTTTT. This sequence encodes CASSNQGQGNEKLFF.

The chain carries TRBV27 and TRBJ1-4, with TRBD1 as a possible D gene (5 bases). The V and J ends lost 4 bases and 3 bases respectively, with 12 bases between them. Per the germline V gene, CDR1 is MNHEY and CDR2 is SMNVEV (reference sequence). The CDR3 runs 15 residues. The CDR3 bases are TGTGCCAGCAGTTCCTCAGGGAACGCTAATGAAAAACTGTTTTTT. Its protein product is CASSSSGNANEKLFF.

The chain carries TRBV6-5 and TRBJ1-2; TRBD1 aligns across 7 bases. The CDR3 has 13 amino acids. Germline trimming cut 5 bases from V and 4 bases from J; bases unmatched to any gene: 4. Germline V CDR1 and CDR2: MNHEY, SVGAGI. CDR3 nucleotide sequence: TGTGCCAGCAGTCAGGGACAGACCTATGGCTACACCTTC. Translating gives CASSQGQTYGYTF.

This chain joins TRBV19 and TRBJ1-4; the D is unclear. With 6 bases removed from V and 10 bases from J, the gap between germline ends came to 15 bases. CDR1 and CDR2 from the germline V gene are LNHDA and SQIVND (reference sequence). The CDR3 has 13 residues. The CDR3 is CASSYIGNPKLFF. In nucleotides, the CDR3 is TGTGCCAGTAGCTACATTGGGAATCCAAAACTGTTTTTT. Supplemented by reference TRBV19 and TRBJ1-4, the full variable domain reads DGGITQSPKYLFRKEGQNVTLSCEQNLNHDAMYWYRQDPGQGLRLIYYSQIVNDFQKGDIAEGYSVSREKKESFPLTVTSAQKNPTAFYLCASSYIGNPKLFFGSGTQLSVL.

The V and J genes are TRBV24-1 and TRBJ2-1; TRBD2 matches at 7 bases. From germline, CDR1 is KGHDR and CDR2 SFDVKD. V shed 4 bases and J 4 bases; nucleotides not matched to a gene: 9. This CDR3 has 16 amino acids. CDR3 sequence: CATSEGGASGYNEQFF. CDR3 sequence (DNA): TGTGCCACCAGTGAGGGCGGGGCTAGCGGTTACAATGAGCAGTTCTTC.